The rows below give T cell receptor beta chains drawn from one sample of a study of graft-versus-host responses after intestinal transplantation. Only in-frame clones appear in the TCRdb table, and some are missing; sequencing was by immunoSEQ multiplex PCR. The data hold roughly 28,000 clones, with about 90% observed a single time. This specimen consisted of PBMCs, obtained about 15 months after intestinal transplantation. Receptor source: a human patient who received an intestinal transplant, so some T cells may come from the graft donor. Both conserved end residues are part of each CDR3. Fields, in order: clone size, V gene, D gene, J gene, CDR3 DNA, CDR3 protein. The D gene is left open where the match is weak. The size entry is marked missing in some rows and otherwise reads once, few, many or a size class.

clone size: NA; V gene: TRBV13; D gene: NA; J gene: TRBJ1-2; CDR3 DNA: TGTGCCAGCAGCTTAGGGCGGAGCTATGGCTACACCTTC; CDR3 protein: CASSLGRSYGYTF
clone size: once; V gene: TRBV30; D gene: NA; J gene: TRBJ2-2; CDR3 DNA: TGTGCCTGGTGGCGGAACACCGGGGAGCTGTTTTTT; CDR3 protein: CAWWRNTGELFF
clone size: NA; V gene: TRBV11-2; D gene: NA; J gene: TRBJ1-6; CDR3 DNA: TGTGCCAGCAGACCAATTGGGGGTAAGAGTCCACCCCTCCACTTT; CDR3 protein: CASRPIGGKSPPLHF
clone size: NA; V gene: TRBV11-2; D gene: NA; J gene: TRBJ1-5; CDR3 DNA: TGTGCCAGCAGCTTAATAGGCGGCGGCAATCAGCCCCAGCATTTT; CDR3 protein: CASSLIGGGNQPQHF
clone size: NA; V gene: TRBV6-6; D gene: NA; J gene: TRBJ1-2; CDR3 DNA: TGTGCCAGCAGCTTCCCACAAAGACGGAACTATGGCTACACCTTC; CDR3 protein: CASSFPQRRNYGYTF
clone size: NA; V gene: TRBV11-2; D gene: TRBD2; J gene: TRBJ2-1; CDR3 DNA: TGTGCCAGCAGCTTACGGGAGGGACTGCGATACAATGAGCAGTTCTTC; CDR3 protein: CASSLREGLRYNEQFF
clone size: few; V gene: TRBV9; D gene: NA; J gene: TRBJ2-1; CDR3 DNA: TGTGCCAGCAGCGTAGACCGCGTCGTGGTGGATGAGCAGTTCTTC; CDR3 protein: CASSVDRVVVDEQFF
clone size: NA; V gene: TRBV27; D gene: NA; J gene: TRBJ2-7; CDR3 DNA: TGTGCCAGCAGTTTATCCAGTACTGGGGAGCAGTACTTC; CDR3 protein: CASSLSSTGEQYF
clone size: NA; V gene: TRBV30; D gene: NA; J gene: TRBJ1-2; CDR3 DNA: TGTGCCTGGAGTGTAGGGGGGCATGGCTACACCTTC; CDR3 protein: CAWSVGGHGYTF
clone size: few; V gene: TRBV5-1; D gene: TRBD2; J gene: TRBJ2-7; CDR3 DNA: TGCGCCAGCAGCCCCCCGGGACTAACCACCTACGAGCAGTACTTC; CDR3 protein: CASSPPGLTTYEQYF
clone size: few; V gene: TRBV30; D gene: NA; J gene: TRBJ1-3; CDR3 DNA: TGTGCCTGGAGTCCATCAGAAAACACCATATATTTT; CDR3 protein: CAWSPSENTIYF
clone size: few; V gene: TRBV19; D gene: NA; J gene: TRBJ2-3; CDR3 DNA: TGTGCCAGTAGTCGAGGCGTGGCTAGCACAGATACGCAGTATTTT; CDR3 protein: CASSRGVASTDTQYF
clone size: NA; V gene: TRBV30; D gene: TRBD2; J gene: TRBJ2-2; CDR3 DNA: TGTGCCTGGAAGCTCCGGACTAGCGGGACGAACACCGGGGAGCTGTTTTTT; CDR3 protein: CAWKLRTSGTNTGELFF
clone size: NA; V gene: TRBV23-1; D gene: TRBD2; J gene: TRBJ2-3; CDR3 DNA: TGCGCCAGCAGTCACCCTCGCGGGAGGGCCTTAGATACGCAGTATTTT; CDR3 protein: CASSHPRGRALDTQYF
clone size: NA; V gene: TRBV11-3; D gene: NA; J gene: TRBJ2-7; CDR3 DNA: TGTGCCAGCAGCTTATGGGGCGAACGGGCGGAGTACTCCTACGAGCAGTACTTC; CDR3 protein: CASSLWGERAEYSYEQYF
clone size: NA; V gene: TRBV28; D gene: TRBD2; J gene: TRBJ2-2; CDR3 DNA: TGTGCCAGCAGTTGGCCTAGACTAGCGGGAGTGGTTGGCGGGGAGCTGTTTTTT; CDR3 protein: CASSWPRLAGVVGGELFF
clone size: NA; V gene: TRBV6-4; D gene: TRBD1; J gene: TRBJ1-1; CDR3 DNA: TGTGCCAGCAGGGACAGGGTGGGGAACACTGAAGCTTTCTTT; CDR3 protein: CASRDRVGNTEAFF
clone size: NA; V gene: TRBV6-5; D gene: NA; J gene: TRBJ1-2; CDR3 DNA: TGTGCCAGCAGGCGTCACAGGGCCGTGGGGGGCTACACCTTC; CDR3 protein: CASRRHRAVGGYTF
clone size: once; V gene: TRBV5-6; D gene: NA; J gene: TRBJ2-5; CDR3 DNA: TGTGCCAGCAGCTTCCCGGGCGGGCAGACCCAGTACTTC; CDR3 protein: CASSFPGGQTQYF
clone size: NA; V gene: TRBV11-1; D gene: TRBD2; J gene: TRBJ2-7; CDR3 DNA: TGTGCCAGCAGCCCGGGACTAGCGGGGTACGAGCAGTACTTC; CDR3 protein: CASSPGLAGYEQYF
clone size: NA; V gene: TRBV7-8; D gene: NA; J gene: TRBJ2-7; CDR3 DNA: TGTGCCAGCAGCTCCACCTACGAGCAGTACTTC; CDR3 protein: CASSSTYEQYF
clone size: NA; V gene: TRBV2; D gene: NA; J gene: TRBJ1-1; CDR3 DNA: TGTGCCAGCAGTGAACAGGAGAACACTGAAGCTTTCTTT; CDR3 protein: CASSEQENTEAFF
clone size: NA; V gene: TRBV27; D gene: NA; J gene: TRBJ1-2; CDR3 DNA: TGTGCCAGCAGTTTAGGGGGCACCAACTATGGCTACACCTTC; CDR3 protein: CASSLGGTNYGYTF
clone size: NA; V gene: TRBV6-5; D gene: NA; J gene: TRBJ2-2; CDR3 DNA: TGTGCCAGCAGTTCAGTCGCGAACACCGGGGAGCTGTTTTTT; CDR3 protein: CASSSVANTGELFF
clone size: NA; V gene: TRBV28; D gene: TRBD1; J gene: TRBJ2-4; CDR3 DNA: TGTGCCAGCACCCCAAGACCCGGGACAGGGGGTAACATTCAGTACTTC; CDR3 protein: CASTPRPGTGGNIQYF
clone size: NA; V gene: TRBV5-6; D gene: NA; J gene: TRBJ1-5; CDR3 DNA: TGTGCCAGCAGCTTGGGCGGGTATCAGCCCCAGCATTTT; CDR3 protein: CASSLGGYQPQHF
clone size: NA; V gene: TRBV27; D gene: NA; J gene: TRBJ2-7; CDR3 DNA: TGTGCCAGCAGTTTATCCGATCCCGGACTGCGTTTCTACGAGCAGTACTTC; CDR3 protein: CASSLSDPGLRFYEQYF
clone size: NA; V gene: TRBV5-1; D gene: NA; J gene: TRBJ2-3; CDR3 DNA: TGCGCCAGCAGCTTGGGGGCTAGCACAGATACGCAGTATTTT; CDR3 protein: CASSLGASTDTQYF
clone size: NA; V gene: TRBV5-1; D gene: NA; J gene: TRBJ2-2; CDR3 DNA: TGCGCCAGCAGCTTTGTGGCTGTTCAGAGCGGCCGCACCGGGGAGCTGTTTTTT; CDR3 protein: CASSFVAVQSGRTGELFF
clone size: NA; V gene: TRBV6-1; D gene: NA; J gene: TRBJ1-1; CDR3 DNA: TGTGCCAGCAGTTTTCGGTCTGAAGCTTTCTTT; CDR3 protein: CASSFRSEAFF
clone size: NA; V gene: TRBV27; D gene: NA; J gene: TRBJ1-1; CDR3 DNA: TGTGCCAGCAAGGGTCGGAGGGGTGTGAACACTGAAGCTTTCTTT; CDR3 protein: CASKGRRGVNTEAFF
clone size: NA; V gene: TRBV5-1; D gene: NA; J gene: TRBJ1-2; CDR3 DNA: TGCGCCAGCAGCCTCGGGGTCGGGGGGGAGTATGGCTACACCTTC; CDR3 protein: CASSLGVGGEYGYTF
clone size: NA; V gene: TRBV7-9; D gene: TRBD1; J gene: TRBJ2-7; CDR3 DNA: TGTGCCAGCAGCCCTTTAAGCGGGACAGGGTATCCCTACGAGCAGTACTTC; CDR3 protein: CASSPLSGTGYPYEQYF
clone size: once; V gene: TRBV4-3; D gene: NA; J gene: TRBJ1-1; CDR3 DNA: TGCGCCAGCAGCCGCCGACTGGAGGGACCCTTGAACACTGAAGCTTTCTTT; CDR3 protein: CASSRRLEGPLNTEAFF
clone size: few; V gene: TRBV29-1; D gene: TRBD1; J gene: TRBJ2-5; CDR3 DNA: TGCAGCGTTGACAGGGGGCAAGAGACCCAGTACTTC; CDR3 protein: CSVDRGQETQYF
clone size: NA; V gene: TRBV29-1; D gene: TRBD1; J gene: TRBJ2-7; CDR3 DNA: TGCAGCGTCGGACAGGGGGCGGCCTACGAGCAGTACTTC; CDR3 protein: CSVGQGAAYEQYF
clone size: NA; V gene: TRBV6-5; D gene: NA; J gene: TRBJ2-1; CDR3 DNA: TGTGCCAGCAGTTACTCCTGGTCCCGCTCCTACAATGAGCAGTTCTTC; CDR3 protein: CASSYSWSRSYNEQFF
clone size: NA; V gene: TRBV5-4; D gene: TRBD2; J gene: TRBJ2-7; CDR3 DNA: TGTGCCAGCAGCTTGGCCGGGACTAGCCTCTCCTACGAGCAGTACTTC; CDR3 protein: CASSLAGTSLSYEQYF
clone size: NA; V gene: TRBV19; D gene: TRBD2; J gene: TRBJ2-3; CDR3 DNA: TGTGCCAGTCGCCCGGGACTAGTCTCAGATACGCAGTATTTT; CDR3 protein: CASRPGLVSDTQYF
clone size: NA; V gene: TRBV28; D gene: NA; J gene: TRBJ2-4; CDR3 DNA: TGTGCCAGCAGTCAACTTGGAAACATTCAGTACTTC; CDR3 protein: CASSQLGNIQYF
clone size: NA; V gene: TRBV7-2; D gene: NA; J gene: TRBJ1-1; CDR3 DNA: TGTGCCAGCAGCTTAGCGGGACAAGCGAACACTGAAGCTTTCTTT; CDR3 protein: CASSLAGQANTEAFF
clone size: NA; V gene: TRBV14; D gene: NA; J gene: TRBJ2-7; CDR3 DNA: TGTGCCAGCAGCCAAGGGTCTGGGAATCGAGGGGAGCAGTACTTC; CDR3 protein: CASSQGSGNRGEQYF
clone size: NA; V gene: TRBV1; D gene: NA; J gene: TRBJ2-6; CDR3 DNA: TGCACCAGCAGAACGGAAGGTGCACAAAGTCGGGCCAACGTCCTGACTTTC; CDR3 protein: CTSRTEGAQSRANVLTF